The TCR beta chain under discussion was sequenced for a study of blood T cell repertoires in COVID-19. Study-level information: The analysed material was cDNA or gDNA that came from T cells, B-cell-depleted T cells, or PBMCs.

From germline, CDR1 is SGHRS and CDR2 YFSETQ. V lost 3 bases and J 1 base, leaving 10 bases between the germline ends. CDR3 size: 14 residues. Authors' processing steps: Amplifying reference gene primers gave estimates of nucleated cell counts. The assay was immunoSEQ multiplex PCR, and TCRdb's table has in-frame clones only and misses some. V, J and clone size are those of that table, while D and trimming were read from the DNA. The sample lists some 110,000 clones, roughly 80% occurring once. The sequence was collected from a man aged 60 to 69 with acute or convalescent COVID-19. The specimen sequenced was peripheral blood. The genes are TRBV5-1 and TRBJ2-5; D perhaps matches TRBD1 (5 bases). In DNA, the CDR3 is TGCGCCAGCAGCTATCCCAGGGTCCAAGAGACCCAGTACTTC. This sequence encodes CASSYPRVQETQYF.